These 26 T cell receptor beta chains were all obtained from the same sample, sequenced in a study of cytomegalovirus exposure and HLA in healthy donors. The PCR ran on 60 Vbeta and 13 Jbeta primers. Clones were sequenced by immunoSEQ multiplex PCR, and TCRdb holds only the in-frame ones, with some missing. The sample holds some 150,000 clones, around 79% seen once. Sequences were obtained from PBMCs. These receptors were obtained from a woman between 40 and 55 years old in good health and CMV-seropositive.

V gene TRBV27 combines with J gene TRBJ1-5, with no clear D. Per germline, CDR1 MNHEY and CDR2 SMNVEV (reference sequence). V lost 5 bases, J lost 3 bases, and 14 bases lay in between. The CDR3 has 15 amino acids. The CDR3 is CASSPTNGFNQPQHF. CDR3 DNA: TGTGCCAGCAGTCCAACCAACGGTTTCAATCAGCCCCAGCATTTT.

This sequence joins TRBV5-1 and TRBJ1-3, with D possibly being TRBD1 (5 bases). The CDR3 totals 16 residues. CDR1 is SGHRS and CDR2 is YFSETQ in the germline V gene. Trimming cost V 1 base and J 0 bases, with 11 bases left between them. The CDR3 reads CASSLPGPSSGNTIYF. CDR3 nucleotide sequence: TGCGCCAGCAGCTTGCCAGGGCCAAGCTCTGGAAACACCATATATTTT. Complete variable domain (other parts from reference TRBV5-1 and TRBJ1-3): KAGVTQTPRYLIKTRGQQVTLSCSPISGHRSVSWYQQTPGQGLQFLFEYFSETQRNKGNFPGRFSGRQFSNSRSEMNVSTLELGDSALYLCASSLPGPSSGNTIYFGEGSWLTVV.

This clone has a handful of counts. This likely came from a read error, as a far larger clone is one base away. The chain uses TRBV7-2 and TRBJ2-1; D call uncertain. Per germline, CDR1 SGHTA and CDR2 FQGNSA. The ends were cut back, 3 bases at V and 0 bases at J, with 9 bases in the middle. CDR3 length equals 15 residues. The CDR3 here is CASSLTVRSYNEQFF. The DNA for the CDR3 is TGTGCCAGCAGCTTGACTGTACGCTCCTACAATGAGCAGTTCTTC.

J is TRBJ2-6 and V is TRBV5-4, with 8 positions matching TRBD1. This CDR3 comprises 17 residues. J was trimmed by 0 bases and V by 0 bases; bases with no gene match: 2. The germline V gene has CDR1 SGHNT and CDR2 YYREEE (reference sequence). The CDR3, as DNA: TGTGCCAGCAGCTTGGGGACAGGGTTCTCTGGGGCCAACGTCCTGACTTTC. Translation: CASSLGTGFSGANVLTF.

The chain recombines TRBV7-2 with TRBJ2-7; 8 bases match TRBD2. This CDR3 comprises 15 residues. Per the germline V gene, CDR1 is SGHTA and CDR2 is FQGNSA. V was pared by 5 bases and J by 0 bases, with 6 bases of the junction left unmatched. Here the CDR3 reads CASSPSGGISYEQYF. CDR3 in DNA: TGTGCCAGCAGCCCTTCGGGGGGGATCTCCTACGAGCAGTACTTC.

The rearrangement joins TRBV5-1 to TRBJ2-7, with D perhaps matching TRBD2 (6 bases). The CDR3 has 14 residues. V dropped 0 bases and J dropped 3 bases, with 10 bases sitting between them. Germline V gives CDR1 SGHRS, CDR2 YFSETQ. The chain's CDR3 is CASSLVRGGYEQYF. CDR3 DNA sequence: TGCGCCAGCAGCTTGGTTCGGGGAGGCTACGAGCAGTACTTC.

The table lists this clone with a few counts. The V call is TRBV6-6, the J call TRBJ1-1; 7 bases are shared with TRBD1. V was clipped by 7 bases and J by 3 bases; unmatched bases: 5. The germline CDR1 and CDR2 sequences are MNHNY and SVGAGI (reference sequence). There are 13 residues in the CDR3. CDR3 in DNA: TGTGCCAGCAAACAGACAGGGTACACTGAAGCTTTCTTT. Translating gives CASKQTGYTEAFF.

The chain joins TRBV7-9 to TRBJ2-3; D ambiguous. The CDR3 contains 15 residues. Germline V gives CDR1 SEHNR, CDR2 FQNEAQ (reference sequence). The V gene lost 5 bases and the J gene lost 0 bases, with 12 bases spanning the gap. CDR3 coding DNA: TGTGCCAGCAGCCCGTTGGCGGATAGCACAGATACGCAGTATTTT. It translates to CASSPLADSTDTQYF.

In this sample, this clone turned up once. The V call is TRBV27, the J call TRBJ1-1; D perhaps matches TRBD1 (5 bases). This CDR3 contains 15 residues. CDR1 and CDR2 (germline): MNHEY, SMNVEV (reference sequence). V dropped 0 bases and J dropped 2 bases, with 10 bases sitting between them. The CDR3 region is CASSLSGALNTEAFF. CDR3 sequence (DNA): TGTGCCAGCAGTTTATCTGGGGCACTCAACACTGAAGCTTTCTTT.

The V call is TRBV18, the J call TRBJ1-1, with a weak D call TRBD1 (5 bases). Per the germline V gene, CDR1 is KGHSH and CDR2 is LQKENI. CDR3 length equals 14 residues. Trimming stripped 1 base from V and 1 base from J, with 7 bases between. CDR3: CASSPRTRNTEAFF. CDR3 coding DNA: TGTGCCAGCTCACCACGGACAAGGAACACTGAAGCTTTCTTT.

In the case of this clone: In the same sample, other DNA sequences code for this CDR3. The rearrangement uses TRBV30 and TRBJ2-2; tentatively, D is TRBD2 (5 bases). The CDR3 loop spans 13 amino acids. Germline V lookup: CDR1 GTSNPN, CDR2 SVGIG (reference sequence). V lost 3 bases and J 4 bases, leaving 9 bases between the germline ends. This chain's CDR3 is CAWSVLGTGELFF. In DNA form, the CDR3 reads TGTGCCTGGAGCGTACTAGGCACCGGGGAGCTGTTTTTT.

The V gene is TRBV7-3, the J gene TRBJ2-2; D call uncertain. CDR3 length equals 13 residues. V shed 3 bases and J shed 1 base, with 3 bases lying between them. The germline gives CDR1 SGHTA, CDR2 FQGTGA. The CDR3 sequence is CASSFRNTGELFF. The CDR3 DNA is TGTGCCAGCAGCTTCCGGAACACCGGGGAGCTGTTTTTT.

V is TRBV5-1 and J is TRBJ2-7; TRBD1 matches 9 bases. V lost 5 bases to trimming and J lost 4 bases; unmatched junction nucleotides: 10. This CDR3 has 15 residues. Germline values: CDR1 SGHRS, CDR2 YFSETQ. CDR3 loop: CASRPGTGLLYEQYF. The CDR3, as DNA: TGCGCCAGCAGGCCCGGGACAGGGTTGCTTTACGAGCAGTACTTC.

The chain recombines TRBV2 with TRBJ1-3, with D uncertain. V was trimmed by 5 bases and J by 2 bases, leaving 13 bases between them. The germline V gene encodes CDR1 SNHLY and CDR2 FYNNEI. The CDR3 consists of 15 residues. The CDR3 here is CASSPLRDPGNTIYF. Written as DNA, the CDR3 is TGTGCCAGCAGTCCCCTCCGGGATCCTGGAAACACCATATATTTT.

The CDR3 DNA reads TGTGCCAGCAGCCAGGGCCTCTACGAGCAGTACTTC. Translation gives CASSQGLYEQYF. The chain joins TRBV6-5 to TRBJ2-7, with D tentatively TRBD1 (5 bases). The germline CDR1 and CDR2 sequences are MNHEY and SVGAGI. The CDR3 is 12 amino acids. V dropped 6 bases and J dropped 3 bases, with 9 bases sitting between them.

The rearrangement links TRBV19 to TRBJ1-2; 7 bases fit TRBD1. CDR1 is LNHDA and CDR2 is SQIVND in the germline V gene (reference sequence). Germline trimming cut 5 bases from V and 2 bases from J; bases unmatched to any gene: 2. There are 13 residues in the CDR3. In DNA, the CDR3 is TGTGCCAGTAGTGTGGGACAGAACTATGGCTACACCTTC. Translation: CASSVGQNYGYTF.

The chain uses TRBV30 and TRBJ2-5; D is uncertain. The CDR3 is 13 residues long. Trimming removed 0 bases from V and 7 bases from J, with 12 bases in between. Germline CDR1 is GTSNPN and CDR2 is SVGIG (reference sequence). CDR3 sequence (DNA): TGTGCCTGGAGTGTAAAAGCTCCTCCGACCCAGTACTTC. This encodes CAWSVKAPPTQYF.

The genes are TRBV5-1 and TRBJ2-7, with 12 bases identical to TRBD2. V lost 0 bases, J lost 6 bases, and 4 bases stayed unmatched. The CDR3 totals 15 residues. CDR1 SGHRS and CDR2 YFSETQ come from the germline V gene. The CDR3 DNA is TGCGCCAGCAGCTTGGTGGCTAGCGGGGGGGCCGAGCAGTACTTC. The encoded protein is CASSLVASGGAEQYF.

Comment on this clone: Mismatch with germline at one junction end may stem from a read error. The chain combines TRBV7-9 with TRBJ1-2, with D possibly TRBD1 on 5 matching bases. CDR3 length: 13 amino acids. The germline V gene encodes CDR1 SEHNR and CDR2 FQNEAQ (reference sequence). CDR3 sequence reads: CSSSSDSFYGYTF. In DNA form, the CDR3 reads TGTTCCAGCAGCTCCGACAGTTTCTATGGCTACACCTTC.

V is TRBV13 and J is TRBJ2-5; D uncertain. The J call may not be correct, given that the DNA end is closer to TRBJ2-7. Germline V CDR1 and CDR2: PRHDT, FYEKMQ (reference sequence). The CDR3 runs 13 residues. CDR3 amino acids: CASSLAGSYEQYF. The CDR3 DNA is TGTGCCAGCAGCTTAGCCGGTTCCTACGAGCAGTACTTC.

This clone has only a few counts. This chain links TRBV4-1 with TRBJ2-3; the D is unclear. Trimming left V 0 bases short and J 8 bases short, with 12 bases between. This CDR3 has 14 amino acids. Germline V gene data show CDR1 as MGHRA and CDR2 as YSYEKL. DNA for the CDR3: TGCGCCAGCAGCCAAGAACGGATGGGCAGTACGCAGTATTTT. It translates to CASSQERMGSTQYF.

This chain links TRBV25-1 with TRBJ1-4, with 7 bases identical to TRBD1. V trimming: 1 base; J trimming: 7 bases; junction bases outside the gene matches: 9. The CDR3 runs 16 residues. Germline loops: CDR1 MGHDK, CDR2 SYGVNS. The CDR3 bases are TGTGCCAGCAGTGAATTCACAGGGGAGGACCGTGAAAAACTGTTTTTT. It codes for CASSEFTGEDREKLFF.

The chain recombines TRBV19 with TRBJ1-1, with 7 bases identical to TRBD1. CDR1 is LNHDA and CDR2 is SQIVND in the germline V gene (reference sequence). The CDR3 has 15 amino acids. Losses at the gene ends were 1 base for V and 0 bases for J; bases not matched to a gene: 2. The CDR3 region is CASSIGRGLNTEAFF. The CDR3 region has the DNA TGTGCCAGTAGTATAGGGAGGGGGCTGAACACTGAAGCTTTCTTT.

The chain employs TRBV7-9 and TRBJ1-2, with D unclear. Trimming left V 3 bases short and J 8 bases short, with 10 bases between. The CDR3 is 12 amino acids. The germline V gene has CDR1 SEHNR and CDR2 FQNEAQ (reference sequence). CDR3 bases: TGTGCCAGCAGCTTGGAACCCGGGGGCTACACCTTC. It translates to CASSLEPGGYTF. Drawing the rest from reference TRBV7-9 and TRBJ1-2, the complete variable domain is DTGVSQNPRHKITKRGQNVTFRCDPISEHNRLYWYRQTLGQGPEFLTYFQNEAQLEKSRLLSDRFSAERPKGSFSTLEIQRTEQGDSAMYLCASSLEPGGYTFGSGTRLTVV.

The V gene is TRBV10-2, the J gene TRBJ1-6, with 7 bases fitting TRBD1. This CDR3 comprises 18 residues. Germline V gives CDR1 WSHSY, CDR2 SAAADI. The ends lost 6 bases at V and 6 bases at J; junction bases unmatched: 17. As DNA, the CDR3 is TGCGCCAGCAGCCAGGGGGTGATTAGATTCGGGGGTAATTCACCCCTCCACTTT. Its protein product is CASSQGVIRFGGNSPLHF.

This clone has just one count. The chain employs TRBV7-9 and TRBJ2-7; 7 positions match TRBD1. The CDR3 covers 15 residues. Per germline, CDR1 SEHNR and CDR2 FQNEAQ (reference sequence). V gave up 2 bases and J gave up 4 bases; unmatched junction bases: 8. CDR3 sequence (DNA): TGTGCCAGCAGCTTAAGGGCAGGGGGTTTTTACGAGCAGTACTTC. Translation gives CASSLRAGGFYEQYF.